The next 20 T cell receptor beta chains were all read from a single sample in a study of T cell responses to AZD1222 COVID-19 vaccine. The method was immunoSEQ multiplex PCR; TCRdb's version includes in-frame clones alone and lacks a portion of them. The table shows about 210,000 clones, with 85% to 95% occurring only once. The sample in question was peripheral blood, obtained on day 0 of AZD1222 vaccination. These receptors came from an adult in good health.

The rearrangement uses TRBV2 and TRBJ1-6; 8 nucleotides line up with TRBD1. CDR3 length: 13 residues. Germline V gives CDR1 SNHLY, CDR2 FYNNEI. V gave up 4 bases and J gave up 10 bases; unmatched junction bases: 3. CDR3 in amino acids: CASSGQGLSPLHF. CDR3 DNA: TGTGCCAGCAGTGGACAGGGGTTGTCACCCCTCCACTTT. Supplemented by reference TRBV2 and TRBJ1-6, the full variable domain reads EPEVTQTPSHQVTQMGQEVILRCVPISNHLYFYWYRQILGQKVEFLVSFYNNEISEKSEIFDDQFSVERPDGSNFTLKIRSTKLEDSAMYFCASSGQGLSPLHFGNGTRLTVT.

This sequence joins TRBV25-1 and TRBJ2-5, with 10 positions matching TRBD1. After removal of 3 bases from V and 6 bases from J, the junction contained 10 bases not matched to a gene. The CDR3 extends over 16 amino acids. Germline CDR1 reads MGHDK; CDR2 reads SYGVNS. The CDR3 region is CASSELETGGLKTQYF. The CDR3 DNA follows: TGTGCCAGCAGTGAGCTGGAGACAGGGGGCTTAAAGACCCAGTACTTC.

The chain employs TRBV6-5 and TRBJ1-1, with D uncertain. Looked up from germline, CDR1 is MNHEY and CDR2 is SVGAGI. This CDR3 has 14 amino acids. The V end lost 2 bases, the J end lost 5 bases, and 12 bases lay between the germline ends. The CDR3 loop reads CASSYTSGMTEAFF. Here the CDR3 DNA reads TGTGCCAGCAGTTACACCAGCGGTATGACTGAAGCTTTCTTT.

V and J are TRBV29-1 and TRBJ1-1; D not resolved. CDR1 SQVTM and CDR2 ANQGSEA come from the germline V gene. The CDR3 runs 12 residues. V was trimmed by 4 bases and J by 8 bases, leaving 14 bases between them. The CDR3 sequence is CSVVAQNAEAFF. In DNA form, the CDR3 reads TGCAGCGTTGTGGCTCAGAATGCAGAAGCTTTCTTT.

This clone was recorded once. The chain uses TRBV7-3 and TRBJ2-2; a weak D match, TRBD1 (7 bases). The V and J ends lost 6 bases and 9 bases respectively, with 20 bases between them. Germline V gives CDR1 SGHTA, CDR2 FQGTGA. The CDR3 runs to 15 residues. CDR3 DNA sequence: TGTGCCAGCAGTCCGACAGGGAGGTCTATGCGGGAGCTGTTTTTT. Translated, it gives CASSPTGRSMRELFF.

This chain joins TRBV11-2 and TRBJ2-5, with TRBD1 matching over 12 bases. This CDR3 has 17 amino acids. Trimming removed 4 bases from V and 5 bases from J; junction bases left unmatched: 11. CDR1 and CDR2 from the germline V gene are SGHAT and FQNNGV. CDR3 sequence (DNA): TGTGCCAGCAGCTCGCGTAGGGGGACAGGGGGCGTTGAGACCCAGTACTTC. This gives the protein CASSSRRGTGGVETQYF.

On this clone itself: An end of the junction does not agree with germline; a read error may underlie this. The CDR3 is CASPFHRYAVF. The CDR3 nucleotides are TGTGCCAGCCCCTTTCACAGATACGCAGTATTT. The chain uses TRBV11-3 and TRBJ2-3; D gene uncertain. The CDR3 is 11 amino acids. Germline V gene lookup returns CDR1 SGHNT and CDR2 YENEEA.

The chain links TRBV27 to TRBJ1-6; D is uncertain. Between the trimmed V and J ends, which lost 6 bases and 8 bases, there was a span of 11 bases. Germline V gene sequence: CDR1 MNHEY, CDR2 SMNVEV (reference sequence). The CDR3 length is 13 residues. CDR3 sequence reads: CASRSPSDSPLHF. As DNA, the CDR3 is TGTGCCAGCAGATCCCCCAGTGATTCACCCCTCCACTTT.

This clone is a singleton in its sample. This chain uses TRBV5-1 with TRBJ1-2; D unresolved. Between the trimmed V and J ends, which lost 0 bases and 0 bases, there was a span of 6 bases. The CDR3 is 14 residues long. Germline lookup yields CDR1 SGHRS and CDR2 YFSETQ. The CDR3 is CASSLGAANYGYTF. CDR3 nucleotide sequence: TGCGCCAGCAGCTTGGGAGCAGCTAACTATGGCTACACCTTC.

V and J are TRBV6-1 and TRBJ2-7; no firm D call. Germline lookup yields CDR1 MNHNS and CDR2 SASEGT. The V end was cut by 1 base, the J end by 2 bases, with 9 bases between. There are 14 residues in the CDR3. The CDR3 protein is CASSEGAAAYEQYF. DNA of the CDR3: TGTGCCAGCAGTGAAGGGGCAGCCGCCTACGAGCAGTACTTC.

As regards this clone: The limits of the CDR3 on the DNA are not certain, so only TCRdb's listed CDR3 is given. This chain uses TRBV12-3 or TRBV12-4 with TRBJ1-2. The CDR3 is 13 amino acids in total, end residues counted. The CDR3 reads CASSFGAGYGYTF.

The sample holds one count of this clone. This rearrangement joins TRBV4-1 to TRBJ2-1, with TRBD2 matching over 10 bases. Per germline, CDR1 MGHRA and CDR2 YSYEKL. The CDR3 runs to 17 residues. The V gene end was trimmed by 0 bases and the J gene end by 7 bases; junction bases not matched to a gene: 9. Here the CDR3 reads CASSQEVTAGGHNEQFF. CDR3 bases: TGCGCCAGCAGCCAAGAGGTGACAGCGGGGGGGCATAATGAGCAGTTCTTC.

This clone has just one count. This sequence joins TRBV3-1 (or the pseudogene TRBV3-2) and TRBJ1-3; no definite D call. The V and J ends lost 4 bases and 0 bases respectively, with 10 bases between them. This CDR3 comprises 15 residues. The germline V gene has CDR1 LGHDT and CDR2 YNNKEL (reference sequence). The CDR3 reads CASSLSLSSGNTIYF. Written as DNA, the CDR3 is TGTGCCAGCAGCCTCAGCCTCTCCTCTGGAAACACCATATATTTT.

The CDR3 sequence: CASKVRSEGRNTIYF. The CDR3 DNA is TGTGCCAGCAAAGTAAGGTCGGAGGGGAGAAACACCATATATTTT. The rearrangement uses TRBV6-6 and TRBJ1-3; a weak D match, TRBD1 (5 bases). The V end lost 7 bases, the J end lost 5 bases, and 18 bases lay between the germline ends. The CDR3 extends over 15 amino acids. CDR1 and CDR2 from the germline V gene are MNHNY and SVGAGI (reference sequence).

This chain links TRBV6-4 with TRBJ2-2, with 7 bases fitting TRBD2. V lost 3 bases to trimming and J lost 6 bases; unmatched junction nucleotides: 7. Germline V gene sequence: CDR1 MRHNA, CDR2 SNTAGT. CDR3 size: 15 residues. CDR3 residues: CASSEGRASAGELFF. CDR3 bases: TGTGCCAGCAGTGAAGGGAGGGCTTCGGCCGGGGAGCTGTTTTTT.

The chain joins TRBV3-1 (or the pseudogene TRBV3-2) to TRBJ2-7; TRBD1 might be the D (5 bases). The CDR3 has 16 residues. Trimming stripped 1 base from V and 3 bases from J, with 16 bases between. Germline V CDR1 and CDR2: LGHDT, YNNKEL (reference sequence). In DNA, the CDR3 is TGTGCCAGCAGCCAAGGTCTACAGGTTCGAAGCTACGAGCAGTACTTC. Translating gives CASSQGLQVRSYEQYF.

The gene calls are TRBV27 and TRBJ2-3; D remains unclear. Germline CDR1 is MNHEY and CDR2 is SMNVEV (reference sequence). Deletions cut 5 bases from V and 2 bases from J, with 8 bases between. The CDR3 has 13 residues. CDR3 sequence reads: CASSLSFTDTQYF. The CDR3 DNA follows: TGTGCCAGCAGTCTCTCTTTCACAGATACGCAGTATTTT.

J is TRBJ1-1 and V is TRBV19; D remains ambiguous. The ends were cut back, 2 bases at V and 0 bases at J, with 10 bases in the middle. CDR3 length: 15 amino acids. Germline V gene lookup returns CDR1 LNHDA and CDR2 SQIVND (reference sequence). CDR3 bases: TGTGCCAGTAGTATAATTGGCCAGATGAACACTGAAGCTTTCTTT. Its translation: CASSIIGQMNTEAFF.

The sample holds one count of this clone. J is TRBJ1-2 and V is TRBV5-4; D not certain. The CDR3 has 11 residues. CDR1 is SGHNT, CDR2 YYREEE, per germline (reference sequence). The ends were cut back, 3 bases at V and 4 bases at J, with 4 bases in the middle. In DNA form, the CDR3 reads TGTGCCAGCAGCTGGGGCTATGGCTACACCTTC. It translates to CASSWGYGYTF.

The V gene is TRBV6-5, the J gene TRBJ2-3; D is ambiguous. The CDR3 totals 15 residues. Germline CDR1 is MNHEY and CDR2 is SVGAGI. The germline V and J ends were trimmed by 0 bases and 2 bases, with 9 bases remaining between them. The CDR3 DNA sequence: TGTGCCAGCAGTTACTCGGCAGAACCCACAGATACGCAGTATTTT. It specifies CASSYSAEPTDTQYF.